The clone carrying this T cell receptor (beta chain) is medium-sized. Its antigen is undetermined. As processed by the authors: A papillary thyroid cancer distant-metastasis classifier was built from CDR3 differences across clinicopathological groups. Via MiXCR, TCRdb re-called the PCR reads. The V and J calls were determined by TCRdb, not by the authors. The sample yields roughly 13,000 clones, almost 30% seen once. This entry belongs to a study of metastatic and nonmetastatic thyroid tumors. Looking at the study overall: Repertoires of blood and of tissue (tumor or nodule) from malignant and benign thyroid patients were compared. Whole-study results and caveats: Significantly greater TCR beta diversity was reportedly found in malignant thyroid tumors than in benign nodules (in blood and tumor).

The CDR3 covers 16 residues. Trimming at V came to 2 bases and at J to 2 bases, leaving 5 bases not matched to a gene. Germline V gene lookup returns CDR1 SGHTA and CDR2 FQGNSA. Not a single patient had been given any form of treatment at any point before undergoing thyroid surgery. The sequenced sample consisted of blood. The TCR sequence derives from a female donor with papillary thyroid cancer or a benign thyroid nodule (not recorded which). Some clones in this sample may be carry-over from other donors' samples. The V and J genes are TRBV7-2 and TRBJ1-3, with 8 nucleotides matching TRBD1. In DNA form, the CDR3 reads TGTGCCAGCAGCTTAAGACAGGGGAGGGCTGGAAACACCATATATTTT. Translation gives CASSLRQGRAGNTIYF.